A single TCR beta chain is shown here with its context. As yet, its antigen is unknown. The sample originates from a study of cytomegalovirus exposure and HLA in healthy donors. In the study overall: Out of roughly 170 million T cells, an earlier analysis found fewer than 140 million unique TCR beta sequences in total.

Overall study results and limits: In a later analysis, a missense DCLRE1C variant was linked to TCR beta V- and J-gene trimming. Sequencing likely generated an artifact that appeared as a cluster of highly shared sequence variants.

This PCR relied on a set of 60 Vbeta primers and 13 Jbeta primers. The table came from immunoSEQ multiplex PCR; TCRdb's copy has only in-frame clones and leaves some out. The sample yields around 63,000 clones, about 79% seen once. The CDR3 loop spans 15 amino acids. Trimming took 8 bases from V and 0 from J, leaving 14 bases between them. The sample consisted of PBMCs. This chain links TRBV23-1 with TRBJ2-1, with a tentative D call TRBD2 (5 bases). TRBV23-1 is classed as an ORF, of uncertain function. This sequence originates from a man in his 60s in good health and CMV-seropositive. CDR3 residues: CASGWYGVSYNEQFF. CDR3 bases: TGCGCCAGCGGATGGTACGGGGTCTCCTACAATGAGCAGTTCTTC.